Following are 31 T cell receptor beta chains from one sample sequenced in a study of T cells in localized non-small cell lung cancer. The table came from immunoSEQ multiplex PCR; TCRdb's copy has only in-frame clones and leaves some out. This table holds about 41,000 clones, approximately 86% found once. The sample in question was peripheral blood, obtained before any cancer treatment. The receptor set was obtained from a woman aged 18 to 55 with stage III lung adenocarcinoma.

The J gene is TRBJ2-4, the V gene TRBV2; the match to TRBD1 covers 7 bases. The germline V gene encodes CDR1 SNHLY and CDR2 FYNNEI. The CDR3 is 13 residues long. The J segment lost 10 bases and the V segment lost 1 base, leaving 4 bases of the junction unmatched. CDR3: CASSEGGQSIQYF. CDR3 sequence (DNA): TGTGCCAGCAGTGAAGGGGGACAGTCGATTCAGTACTTC.

J is TRBJ1-2 and V is TRBV2; D might be TRBD1 (6 bases). The germline CDR1 and CDR2 sequences are SNHLY and FYNNEI. Trimming left V 7 bases short and J 7 bases short, with 19 bases between. This CDR3 has 14 amino acids. The CDR3 here is CASKEQGTRAGYTF. The CDR3 DNA follows: TGTGCCAGCAAAGAACAGGGAACGAGAGCTGGCTACACCTTC.

In this sample, this clone turned up once. The chain couples TRBV7-2 to TRBJ2-2, with D possibly matching TRBD1 (6 bases). Germline V gene data show CDR1 as SGHTA and CDR2 as FQGNSA. V was clipped by 1 base and J by 0 bases, with 18 bases between them. CDR3 length: 19 residues. CDR3 residues: CASSLGQPRTVPNTGELFF. CDR3 DNA: TGTGCCAGCAGCTTAGGTCAGCCCCGGACAGTTCCGAACACCGGGGAGCTGTTTTTT.

This chain connects TRBV4-2 to TRBJ2-1; 8 positions match TRBD2. The CDR3 loop spans 16 amino acids. V gave up 5 bases and J gave up 0 bases; unmatched junction bases: 6. Looked up from germline, CDR1 is LGHNA and CDR2 is YNFKEQ. CDR3 in amino acids: CASSGTGTSSYNEQFF. As DNA, the CDR3 is TGTGCCAGCAGCGGTACCGGGACTAGCTCCTACAATGAGCAGTTCTTC.

As concerns this clone: This sample also contains other DNA sequences that code for the same CDR3. This sequence joins TRBV4-1 and TRBJ2-1; no definite D call. Trimming stripped 1 base from V and 0 bases from J, with 10 bases between. The CDR3 is made up of 16 amino acids. From germline, CDR1 is MGHRA and CDR2 YSYEKL. The CDR3 sequence is CASSQVDLVSYNEQFF. CDR3 DNA: TGCGCCAGCAGCCAAGTTGATCTAGTCTCCTACAATGAGCAGTTCTTC.

The V call is TRBV2, the J call TRBJ2-1; no reliable D call. This CDR3 comprises 15 residues. The V gene lost 3 bases and the J gene lost 4 bases, with 13 bases spanning the gap. CDR1 and CDR2 from the germline V gene are SNHLY and FYNNEI. The CDR3: CASSEIGGSYNEQFF. The DNA for the CDR3 is TGTGCCAGCAGTGAGATTGGCGGAAGTTACAATGAGCAGTTCTTC.

This clone was counted a single time. The V gene is TRBV5-4, the J gene TRBJ2-1; D remains unclear. Germline V lookup: CDR1 SGHNT, CDR2 YYREEE (reference sequence). The CDR3 extends over 15 amino acids. With 4 bases removed from V and 1 base from J, the gap between germline ends came to 12 bases. The CDR3 region is CASSPTMRSYNEQFF. The CDR3, as DNA: TGTGCCAGCAGCCCAACTATGCGGTCCTACAATGAGCAGTTCTTC.

This sequence joins TRBV4-1 and TRBJ2-5; D remains ambiguous. Germline-derived CDR1 and CDR2 are MGHRA and YSYEKL. The CDR3 totals 14 residues. V was clipped by 0 bases and J by 2 bases, with 7 bases between them. The CDR3: CASSQDHQQETQYF. CDR3 in DNA: TGCGCCAGCAGCCAAGACCACCAGCAAGAGACCCAGTACTTC.

The J gene is TRBJ2-2, the V gene TRBV5-1; D call uncertain. V was clipped by 4 bases and J by 5 bases, with 9 bases between them. Germline CDR1 reads SGHRS; CDR2 reads YFSETQ. This CDR3 is 13 amino acids long. Here the CDR3 DNA reads TGCGCCAGCAGCGTAGAGGATACCGGGGAGCTGTTTTTT. It yields the protein CASSVEDTGELFF.

The CDR3 sequence: CASSLADTQYF. The CDR3 DNA sequence: TGTGCCAGCAGTTTAGCAGATACGCAGTATTTT. The chain links TRBV27 to TRBJ2-3; D gene uncertain. V lost 2 bases and J lost 4, with 1 base in between. CDR3 length equals 11 residues. Germline loops: CDR1 MNHEY, CDR2 SMNVEV (reference sequence).

The V and J genes are TRBV6-1 and TRBJ1-5, with unresolved D. V was trimmed by 1 base and J by 6 bases, leaving 7 bases between them. The CDR3 spans 13 residues. Germline V gene lookup returns CDR1 MNHNS and CDR2 SASEGT. CDR3 DNA sequence: TGTGCCAGCAGTGAAGTCGAGATTCAGCCCCAGCATTTT. Its translation: CASSEVEIQPQHF.

This clone was counted a single time. The CDR3 DNA is TGTGCCAGCAGCCCCCCCGGGACTAGCGGGCTGATCTCCTACAATGAGCAGTTCTTC. Its protein is CASSPPGTSGLISYNEQFF. The chain combines TRBV13 with TRBJ2-1; 12 bases map to TRBD2. V shed 5 bases, J shed 0 bases, and the junction held 11 bases outside the gene matches. Germline assignment: CDR1 PRHDT and CDR2 FYEKMQ (reference sequence). This CDR3 has 19 amino acids.

The chain uses TRBV6-1 and TRBJ1-1; possibly TRBD1 for D (6 bases). The CDR3 totals 13 residues. Germline V lookup: CDR1 MNHNS, CDR2 SASEGT. V lost 6 bases, J lost 0 bases, and 8 bases lay in between. The CDR3 reads CASSGQLNTEAFF. As DNA, the CDR3 is TGTGCCAGCAGCGGACAGTTGAACACTGAAGCTTTCTTT.

J is TRBJ2-5 and V is TRBV7-6; the match to TRBD2 covers 9 bases. The CDR3 length is 16 residues. CDR1 is SGHVS and CDR2 is FNYEAQ in the germline V gene. V shed 4 bases and J 5 bases; nucleotides not matched to a gene: 11. The CDR3 bases are TGTGCCAGCAGCTCCCCGAAGACTAGCGGTGGGGAGACCCAGTACTTC. It specifies CASSSPKTSGGETQYF. The whole variable domain, filled in from reference TRBV7-6 and TRBJ2-5, reads GAGVSQSPRYKVTKRGQDVALRCDPISGHVSLYWYRQALGQGPEFLTYFNYEAQQDKSGLPNDRFSAERPEGSISTLTIQRTEQRDSAMYRCASSSPKTSGGETQYFGPGTRLLVL.

This clone occurred once. The chain links TRBV29-1 to TRBJ2-2, with D perhaps TRBD1 (6 bases). Germline-derived CDR1 and CDR2 are SQVTM and ANQGSEA. The germline V and J ends were trimmed by 7 bases and 8 bases, with 20 bases remaining between them. The CDR3 covers 14 residues. This CDR3 reads CSDLRTVSQGELFF. The CDR3 coding sequence is TGCAGCGACCTAAGGACAGTTTCCCAGGGGGAGCTGTTTTTT.

Of note for this clone: A read error may produce the germline difference seen at one junction end. The CDR3 protein is CASSLTGTQGEKLFF. CDR3 DNA sequence: TGTGCTAGCAGCCTAACAGGGACCCAAGGGGAAAAACTGTTTTTT. This chain connects TRBV7-7 to TRBJ1-4, with a possible D match to TRBD1 (6 bases). This CDR3 has 15 amino acids. Germline CDR1 is SSHAT and CDR2 is FNYEAQ (reference sequence).

This chain uses TRBV7-9 with TRBJ2-3, with a possible D match to TRBD2 (6 bases). Germline CDR1 reads SEHNR; CDR2 reads FQNEAQ (reference sequence). The CDR3 spans 17 residues. With 5 bases removed from V and 0 bases from J, the gap between germline ends came to 18 bases. The CDR3 loop reads CASSPATGTLSTDTQYF. CDR3 sequence (DNA): TGTGCCAGCAGCCCCGCCACGGGGACTCTTAGCACAGATACGCAGTATTTT.

The V call is TRBV2, the J call TRBJ1-6, with TRBD1 matching 8 bases. V lost 8 bases to trimming and J lost 7 bases; unmatched junction nucleotides: 7. The CDR3 is 14 amino acids. Germline loops: CDR1 SNHLY, CDR2 FYNNEI. In nucleotides, the CDR3 is TGTGCCAGCTCAGGGGGCGCTGGGAATTCACCCCTCCACTTT. Its protein is CASSGGAGNSPLHF.

V and J are TRBV4-1 and TRBJ2-1; TRBD1 aligns across 9 bases. Germline V gene sequence: CDR1 MGHRA, CDR2 YSYEKL. The CDR3 extends over 15 amino acids. Trimming took 2 bases from V and 8 from J; bases not matched to a gene: 7. The CDR3 nucleotides read TGCGCCAGCAGCCAACCGGGACAGGGCTGGGATGAGCAGTTCTTC. It codes for CASSQPGQGWDEQFF.

The chain employs TRBV6-5 and TRBJ1-1; 10 positions match TRBD1. Germline V gives CDR1 MNHEY, CDR2 SVGAGI. This CDR3 comprises 15 residues. V dropped 5 bases and J dropped 4; count of bases not matched to a gene: 7. CDR3 region: CASSRQGARSTEAFF. The DNA of the CDR3 is TGTGCCAGCAGTCGACAGGGGGCGCGGAGCACTGAAGCTTTCTTT.

The J gene is TRBJ1-1, the V gene TRBV7-9, with unresolved D. The CDR3 is 13 amino acids. The V end was cut by 1 base, the J end by 6 bases, with 9 bases between. Germline V gene lookup returns CDR1 SEHNR and CDR2 FQNEAQ (reference sequence). Here the CDR3 DNA reads TGTGCCAGCAGCTTAGTCTCCCCTTCTGAAGCTTTCTTT. Encoded protein: CASSLVSPSEAFF.

The gene calls are TRBV7-9 and TRBJ2-3; TRBD2 might be the D (5 bases). Germline V gene lookup returns CDR1 SEHNR and CDR2 FQNEAQ (reference sequence). The CDR3 is 14 amino acids. V lost 4 bases, J lost 6 bases, and 14 bases lay in between. In nucleotides, the CDR3 is TGTGCCAGCAGCTCAGACGGAGGCATGGATACGCAGTATTTT. Translated, it gives CASSSDGGMDTQYF.

The chain joins TRBV2 to TRBJ1-6; tentatively, D is TRBD1 (5 bases). The CDR3 is made up of 15 amino acids. V was pared by 7 bases and J by 4 bases, with 14 bases between. Germline values: CDR1 SNHLY, CDR2 FYNNEI. Here the CDR3 DNA reads TGTGCCAGCAAAAGGCGGGACTCGTATAATTCACCCCTCCACTTT. Encoded protein: CASKRRDSYNSPLHF.

Comment on this clone: The same CDR3 also results from other DNA sequences found in this sample. The CDR3 loop is CASSVGGPNYEQYF. In DNA, the CDR3 is TGTGCCAGCAGCGTAGGAGGGCCCAACTACGAGCAGTACTTC. The chain recombines TRBV9 with TRBJ2-7; D possibly corresponds to TRBD2 (5 bases). Germline assignment: CDR1 SGDLS and CDR2 YYNGEE. CDR3 length: 14 residues. V shed 0 bases and J shed 3 bases, with 10 bases lying between them.

This clone was recorded a few times. V is TRBV6-5 and J is TRBJ1-2; D unclear. This CDR3 has 12 amino acids. V was shortened by 5 bases and J by 3 bases, with 7 bases between the two germline ends. The germline V gene encodes CDR1 MNHEY and CDR2 SVGAGI. CDR3 loop: CASSDRDYGYTF. CDR3 coding DNA: TGTGCCAGCAGTGATCGAGACTATGGCTACACCTTC.

This clone was seen only once. The chain combines TRBV7-6 with TRBJ2-3; 13 bases align to TRBD2. Germline CDR1 and CDR2: SGHVS and FNYEAQ. Trimming took 5 bases from V and 1 from J; bases not matched to a gene: 3. The CDR3 spans 16 residues. CDR3 in DNA: TGTGCCAGCAGCCCCGGACTAGCGGGGGGCACAGATACGCAGTATTTT. This sequence encodes CASSPGLAGGTDTQYF.

The CDR3: CASNLEAGGDGYTF. Here the CDR3 DNA reads TGTGCCAGCAACCTCGAGGCAGGGGGGGATGGCTACACCTTC. The chain combines TRBV7-2 with TRBJ1-2, with TRBD1 identical over 7 bases. This CDR3 is 14 amino acids long. Germline trimming cut 7 bases from V and 6 bases from J; bases unmatched to any gene: 11. Germline loops: CDR1 SGHTA, CDR2 FQGNSA.

In its sample, this clone was seen a few times. V gene TRBV4-2 combines with J gene TRBJ2-7, with 8 nucleotides matching TRBD1. The germline gives CDR1 LGHNA, CDR2 YNFKEQ. The V gene end was trimmed by 4 bases and the J gene end by 4 bases; junction bases not matched to a gene: 12. The CDR3 covers 16 residues. Written as DNA, the CDR3 is TGTGCCAGCAGCCCAAGTCAAGGGGACAGGTGGTACGAGCAGTACTTC. Protein sequence: CASSPSQGDRWYEQYF.

The V call is TRBV29-1, the J call TRBJ2-1; tentative D call: TRBD1 (5 bases). This CDR3 has 21 residues. Germline CDR1 and CDR2: SQVTM and ANQGSEA. Trimming removed 7 bases from V and 2 bases from J, with 36 bases in between. This CDR3 is CSAEEGVQKVLKSRPYNEQFF. The CDR3 coding sequence is TGCAGCGCCGAGGAAGGGGTTCAGAAGGTTCTTAAGTCCCGGCCCTACAATGAGCAGTTCTTC.

The V call is TRBV5-4, the J call TRBJ1-1, with a weak D call TRBD1 (6 bases). CDR1 is SGHNT and CDR2 is YYREEE in the germline V gene (reference sequence). Between the trimmed V and J ends, which lost 0 bases and 3 bases, there was a span of 12 bases. The length of the CDR3 is 15 residues. CDR3: CASSLANRDDTEAFF. In DNA form, the CDR3 reads TGTGCCAGCAGCTTGGCTAACAGGGATGACACTGAAGCTTTCTTT.

There are a few counts of this clone. The chain couples TRBV7-9 to TRBJ1-3; D is perhaps TRBD1 (5 bases). The germline V gene encodes CDR1 SEHNR and CDR2 FQNEAQ (reference sequence). The CDR3 has 15 residues. V lost 1 base to trimming and J lost 3 bases, with 10 bases between them. The CDR3 DNA sequence: TGTGCCAGCAGCTTAGGGGGCGCTTATGGAAACACCATATATTTT. The encoded protein is CASSLGGAYGNTIYF.